Described below is a single T cell receptor beta chain sequence and its context. Its antigen is not yet known. Base-call qualities are not available, and no considerably larger clone is one nucleotide away. These data belong to a study of cytomegalovirus exposure and HLA in healthy donors (dated by TCRdb to between 2016 and 2019). Regarding the research as a whole: In an earlier analysis of around 540 of the donors, about 270 Gb of sequence data and 120 million or so unique TCR beta sequences from about 179 million T cells were reported. Around 320 gigabases of sequencing data and tens of millions of unique TCR sequences were included in an early release covering around 600 HLA-typed donors. Of the roughly 390 genotyped donors, about 80% fell in the genetic ancestry cluster associated with self-reported Caucasian donors. The study aimed to test whether cataloging public T cell receptors could reveal signatures of past pathogen exposure. The study used immunosequencing to profile the T cell repertoires of hundreds of subjects and linked those repertoires to cytomegalovirus serostatus. In addition to the first cohort of 500 to 850 subjects, a separate validation cohort of approximately 110 different subjects was used. The study combined high-throughput TCR immunosequencing, statistical association of individual TCRs with disease status, and machine learning to predict cytomegalovirus infection status. In a later analysis, previously published TCR beta repertoires from 550 to 700 donors were re-analyzed and high-resolution HLA genotyping was added so that TCR occurrence patterns could be studied. In the later analysis, no new phenotypic data were used to find candidate immune exposures; instead, reliance was placed on TCR beta sequences and their occurrence across donors. An earlier analysis of about 620 of the donors applied high-throughput TCR beta sequencing to assess whether each TCR beta V gene segment acted as functional or pseudogenic. Donor age, sex, ethnicity and CMV serostatus were compiled together with the repertoire data. A later genetic analysis used genome-wide SNP genotypes for about 65% of the 666 donors, treating that subset as a discovery cohort. Every discovery cohort repertoire had been produced on one sequencing platform. HLA typing covered class I and class II loci at four-digit resolution. Typing coverage differed by locus: A, B, C, DRB1 and DQB1 were typed in about 620-640 donors, DQA1 in about 500, DPA1 in approximately 610, and DPB1 in around 490. Four or five DR-DQ haplotypes were treated as single units for association and clustering because of strong linkage in the cohort. On average, roughly 250,000 unique TCR beta nucleotide sequences were sequenced per donor among some 430 genotyped donors of the cohort, with approximately 18% of those sequences being non-productive.

The germline V gene sets CDR1 to LGHNA and CDR2 to YNFKEQ. V lost 3 bases and J lost 4 bases; the stretch between them is 15 bases long. Taken from cysteine to phenylalanine, the CDR3 has 16 residues. The only DNA kept is the CDR3, 48 bases in frame from the first base. What the work shows at the level of the full study, not this receptor alone: Compared with equally common non-associated chains, HLA-associated TCR beta chains in a later analysis were more clonally expanded and had lower generation probabilities. Only TCR beta chains were sequenced in this cohort, and the absence of alpha or paired-chain data limited detectable features. A further reported finding was that TCR beta sequences accurately predicted the HLA-A and HLA-B alleles for most subjects in the first cohort. According to a later genetic analysis, donors in an Asian-associated ancestry cluster had fewer N-insertions in productive TCRs than the approximately 690-donor mean. Sequencing depth was assumed to be roughly uniform across donors in the presence/absence analyses, though that assumption may not hold. It was suggested by the authors that the approach could potentially be generalized to other disease states and immunological phenotypes. Because counts were too low, roughly 18 rarely observed V segments, including chromosome 9 orphons, were left out of the earlier analysis of approximately 500 of the donors. The only immune exposure information available for the cohort was CMV serostatus. An earlier analysis of around 540 of the donors showed that most TCR beta V segments appeared in productive rearrangements either about 87% or about 30% of the time, which broadly matched IMGT annotations. In a later analysis, several top co-occurrence clusters were reported to appear linked to parvovirus B19, influenza, CMV and Epstein-Barr virus. Some IMGT-functional V segments, including TRBV6-2 and TRBV6-3, could not be distinguished by the 87-base-pair reads and were therefore excluded. Strong co-occurrence of HLA alleles, especially DR and DQ, made assigning TCR associations to individual alleles difficult. Most CMV-associated TCR beta chains appeared to be HLA-restricted in a later analysis, and the HLA associations seemed to be driven largely by CMV exposure. Correlated functional status among segregating V segments might be attributable to linkage disequilibrium, but an unknown experimental factor could not be ruled out. Because HLA typing was missing for some donors at each locus, association tests included only the typed subset. According to a later analysis, TCR association rates differed among HLA loci, with DRB1 alleles showing the most associated TCRs and HLA-C alleles showing the fewest. A total of around 150 TCR beta chains were listed by the study as associated with cytomegalovirus. Across donors, most TCR sequences were observed very rarely, whereas some public TCRs were present in many individuals. The classifier was reported to diagnose cytomegalovirus status with high specificity and sensitivity in both the original and validation cohorts. A cluster of highly shared sequence variants was judged likely to represent a technical artifact of the sequencing pipeline. In vitro tests confirmed that three of the cytomegalovirus-associated TCR beta chains recognize cytomegalovirus antigens. A later genetic analysis associated a missense DCLRE1C variant with V-gene and J-gene trimming of TCR beta chains, and an independent cohort replicated the association. In a later analysis, 15,000 to 20,000 TCR beta sequences were associated with specific HLA alleles at a false discovery rate of 0.05.

The cohort was made up of 650 to 700 healthy bone marrow donors. At the time of sampling, every cohort member was nominally healthy, though immune exposures that went unrecorded were likely present. The donor was CMV seropositive and belonged to the group of around 300 seropositive cohort members. Every donor gave a peripheral blood sample, and the peripheral blood mononuclear cells from that sample were used for TCR beta sequencing. Genomic DNA was extracted from the blood cell samples with the Qiagen DNeasy Blood Extraction Kit. The library was produced with the immunoSEQ multiplex PCR assay. For the multiplex PCR, a mixture combining 60 forward primers for TCR Vbeta segments and 13 reverse primers for TCR Jbeta segments was used. The CDR3 region of rearranged TCR beta genes was amplified from genomic DNA by a multiplex PCR assay. The amplified TCR beta libraries were sequenced on the Illumina HiSeq System as 87-base-pair reads. The paper's processing steps were these. A later analysis tallied tens of millions of unique TCR beta chains across the 660 or so repertoires, and about 10 million of those chains were shared by two or more donors. A nearest-neighbor algorithm error-corrected the raw reads and collapsed the reads into unique sequences, merging closely related sequences to remove PCR and sequencing errors. Alignment of CDR3 sequences to IMGT reference sequences was used to assign V, D and J gene segments. For a sequence to be retained, at least a six-nucleotide match to both a V gene segment and a J gene segment was required. A rearrangement was called productive if the CDR3 had no stop codons and remained in frame with V and J, and every other rearrangement was called non-productive. CDR3 was defined according to IMGT convention as the region running from the second conserved V-encoded cysteine to the conserved J-encoded phenylalanine. Sequences without an unambiguous match to a single V gene segment were excluded from the earlier analysis of about 600 of the donors. An earlier analysis of approximately 590 of the donors classified V segments as functional when productive rearrangements were above 56.7% and as segregating when the standard deviation between donors was above 5%. A statistical classification framework was developed to diagnose cytomegalovirus status using the catalog of TCR beta chain sequences. V and J gene assignment, in a later analysis, came from comparing TCR nucleotide sequences with IMGT/GENE-DB human TR gene sequences. Using the TCRdist pipeline, a later analysis assigned CDR3 sequences along with most-parsimonious VDJ recombination scenarios. In a later analysis, every TCR beta chain was defined by the combination of its CDR3 amino acid sequence and its V-gene family, and reads without a unique V-gene family were dropped. In a later analysis, 450 to 600 highly shared, low-generation-probability nucleotide sequences were removed to address suspected cross-contamination and a sequencing artifact. For each public chain, a later analysis derived a clonal expansion index from normalized ranks of inferred template counts within each repertoire. A later analysis computed generation probabilities with a VDJ recombination model fitted to out-of-frame rearrangements, and checked the results against IGoR. Hypergeometric tests were used in a later analysis to score TCR-TCR, TCR-HLA and TCR-CMV co-occurrence, with a repertoire-size bias correction applied to the TCR pairs. False discovery rates were estimated in a later analysis by permuting HLA or CMV assignments 20 times. In a later analysis, co-occurring TCRs were grouped with DBSCAN, and TCRdist sequence similarity was added when clustering was performed within HLA-allele-positive subsets. Co-occurrence clustering excluded repertoires with fewer than 30,000 or more than 120,000 public chains, plus five with anomalous nucleotide sharing. This is the immuneACCESS table as TCRdb keeps it, with only in-frame sequences that have V and J called. A part of the clones is gone; compared with another copy, unresolved V genes explain less than half, and the rest is unexplained. The V and J calls and clone size come from that table; D and trimming were worked out from the DNA. Here the sample has about 130,000 clones; roughly 10% occur a single time. 3.5% to 5% of the sample comes from the top ten.

This receptor chain uses TRBV4-2 and TRBJ1-4; a tentative D match to TRBD1 spans 5 bases. The clonotype originates from a woman under 30 in good health and CMV-seropositive. Sequencing input: PBMCs. The base sequence is TGTGCCAGCAGCCACAAGCCGACAGCATTTAATGAAAAACTGTTTTTT. It translates as CASSHKPTAFNEKLFF.